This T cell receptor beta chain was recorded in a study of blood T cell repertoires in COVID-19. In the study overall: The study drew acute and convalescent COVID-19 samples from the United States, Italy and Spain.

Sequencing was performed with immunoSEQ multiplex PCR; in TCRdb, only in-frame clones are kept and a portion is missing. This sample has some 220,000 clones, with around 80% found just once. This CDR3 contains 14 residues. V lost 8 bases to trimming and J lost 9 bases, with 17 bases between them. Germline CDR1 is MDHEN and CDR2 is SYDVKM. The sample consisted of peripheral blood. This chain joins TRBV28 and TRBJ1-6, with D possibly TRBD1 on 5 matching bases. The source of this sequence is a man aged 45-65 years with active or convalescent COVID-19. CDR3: CASSDPGRGSPLHF. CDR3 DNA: TGTGCCAGCTCAGATCCTGGGAGGGGTTCACCCCTCCACTTT.